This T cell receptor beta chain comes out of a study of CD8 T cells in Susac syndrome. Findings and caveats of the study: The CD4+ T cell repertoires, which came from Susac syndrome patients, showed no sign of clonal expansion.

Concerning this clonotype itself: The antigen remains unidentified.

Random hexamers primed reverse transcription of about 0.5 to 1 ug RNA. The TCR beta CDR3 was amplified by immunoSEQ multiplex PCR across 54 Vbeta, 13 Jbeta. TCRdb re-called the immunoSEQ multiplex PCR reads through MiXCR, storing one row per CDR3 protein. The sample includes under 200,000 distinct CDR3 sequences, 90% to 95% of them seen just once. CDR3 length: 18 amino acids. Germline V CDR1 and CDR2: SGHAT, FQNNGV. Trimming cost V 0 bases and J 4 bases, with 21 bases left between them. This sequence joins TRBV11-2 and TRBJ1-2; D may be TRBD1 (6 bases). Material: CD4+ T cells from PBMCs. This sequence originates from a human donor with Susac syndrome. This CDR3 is CASSLEWRQGQATYGYTF. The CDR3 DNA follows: TGTGCCAGCAGCTTAGAATGGCGTCAGGGGCAGGCGACCTATGGCTACACCTTC.